These 32 T cell receptor beta chains originate from one sample sequenced in a study of cytomegalovirus exposure and HLA in healthy donors. Amplification used 60 Vbeta primers and 13 Jbeta primers. Assay used: immunoSEQ multiplex PCR; TCRdb lists only in-frame clones, some missing. The repertoire holds 150,000 to 200,000 clones, with approximately 88% as singletons. The sample consisted of PBMCs. Receptors originate from a woman younger than 30 in good health and CMV-seronegative.

This clone was counted a single time. The chain joins TRBV10-3 to TRBJ2-7; 9 bases map to TRBD1. The CDR3 has 12 residues. V gave up 11 bases and J gave up 2 bases; unmatched junction bases: 4. The germline V gene encodes CDR1 ENHRY and CDR2 SYGVKD. In DNA, the CDR3 is TGTGCCGCCGGGACAGGGACCTACGAGCAGTACTTC. Its translation: CAAGTGTYEQYF.

This clone was detected only a few times. The chain is built from TRBV11-2 and TRBJ2-3; 8 nucleotides agree with TRBD1. Germline CDR1 reads SGHAT; CDR2 reads FQNNGV. Trimming took 5 bases from V and 3 from J; bases not matched to a gene: 4. The CDR3 covers 14 residues. Written as DNA, the CDR3 is TGTGCCAGCAGCGGCAGGGGGCTGACAGATACGCAGTATTTT. This gives the protein CASSGRGLTDTQYF.

Remarks on this clone: At one boundary the junction diverges from the germline segment, which might be a read error. J is TRBJ2-2 and V is TRBV7-9; no reliable D call. The CDR3 loop spans 12 amino acids. Germline CDR1 is SEHNR and CDR2 is FQNEAQ (reference sequence). The DNA for the CDR3 is TGTTCCAGCAGACCCGGCACCGGGGAGCTGTTTTTT. Amino acids: CSSRPGTGELFF.

The table lists this clone with a few counts. J is TRBJ2-1 and V is TRBV28; 9 nucleotides match TRBD2. This CDR3 has 15 residues. CDR1 is MDHEN and CDR2 is SYDVKM in the germline V gene. V was clipped by 6 bases and J by 4 bases; unmatched bases: 7. CDR3 region: CASRLAGGPYNEQFF. The DNA for the CDR3 is TGTGCCAGCAGACTTGCGGGGGGGCCTTACAATGAGCAGTTCTTC.

This sequence joins TRBV27 and TRBJ1-2; possibly TRBD1 for D (5 bases). V lost 6 bases and J 8 bases, leaving 19 bases between the germline ends. Germline-derived CDR1 and CDR2 are MNHEY and SMNVEV (reference sequence). The CDR3 runs 14 residues. CDR3 sequence: CASSNNPGLQGYTF. For the CDR3, the DNA is TGTGCCAGCAGCAATAACCCGGGACTCCAGGGCTACACCTTC.

This chain joins TRBV5-1 and TRBJ2-7; weak D call: TRBD1 (6 bases). Germline V gives CDR1 SGHRS, CDR2 YFSETQ. The CDR3 is made up of 12 amino acids. Trimming cost V 5 bases and J 0 bases, with 6 bases left between them. The CDR3 loop reads CASRDSSYEQYF. Written as DNA, the CDR3 is TGCGCCAGCAGGGACAGCTCCTACGAGCAGTACTTC.

The chain employs TRBV6-1 and TRBJ1-5; no reliable D call. Germline V gene sequence: CDR1 MNHNS, CDR2 SASEGT. V was pared by 8 bases and J by 7 bases, with 15 bases between. The CDR3 spans 13 residues. The CDR3 spells CASHVGLRQPQHF. CDR3 nucleotide sequence: TGTGCCAGCCACGTCGGTTTACGACAGCCCCAGCATTTT.

The chain carries TRBV5-4 and TRBJ2-7; tentative D call: TRBD2 (5 bases). The CDR3 sequence is 15 residues long. Germline V gene data show CDR1 as SGHNT and CDR2 as YYREEE (reference sequence). Trimming removed 0 bases from V and 2 bases from J, with 12 bases in between. The CDR3 loop is CASSLAPGSTYEQYF. In DNA form, the CDR3 reads TGTGCCAGCAGCTTGGCGCCGGGGAGTACCTACGAGCAGTACTTC. Combining the CDR3 with reference TRBV5-4 and TRBJ2-7 gives the whole variable domain ETGVTQSPTHLIKTRGQQVTLRCSSQSGHNTVSWYQQALGQGPQFIFQYYREEENGRGNFPPRFSGLQFPNYSSELNVNALELDDSALYLCASSLAPGSTYEQYFGPGTRLTVT.

V usage is TRBV5-1 and J usage is TRBJ1-5; 9 nucleotides match TRBD1. The CDR3 length is 15 residues. The trim removed 5 bases at V and 3 bases at J, leaving 6 bases unmatched. Germline CDR1 reads SGHRS; CDR2 reads YFSETQ. The CDR3 region has the DNA TGCGCCAGCAGGAAGGACAGGGGAGCCAATCAGCCCCAGCATTTT. Its protein product is CASRKDRGANQPQHF.

This sequence joins TRBV5-1 and TRBJ1-2, with TRBD1 matching 8 bases. The CDR3 runs 14 residues. The germline CDR1 and CDR2 sequences are SGHRS and YFSETQ. V shed 4 bases and J 5 bases; nucleotides not matched to a gene: 7. This CDR3 reads CASSPGTGTYGYTF. The CDR3 coding sequence is TGCGCCAGCAGCCCCGGGACAGGAACATATGGCTACACCTTC.

The chain links TRBV10-3 to TRBJ2-5; 10 bases match TRBD1. The J call may not be correct, given that the DNA end is closer to TRBJ2-7. Germline-derived CDR1 and CDR2 are ENHRY and SYGVKD. The CDR3 consists of 14 residues. CDR3 sequence (DNA): TGTGCCATCAGTGCCAGGACAGGGGGCTACGAGCAGTACTTC. This translates into CAISARTGGYEQYF.

The genes are TRBV6-5 and TRBJ1-6; TRBD1 might be the D (5 bases). Trimming cost V 4 bases and J 7 bases, with 8 bases left between them. The CDR3 spans 13 residues. Germline V gives CDR1 MNHEY, CDR2 SVGAGI. This CDR3 reads CASSSDSNSPLHF. CDR3 in DNA: TGTGCCAGCAGTTCCGACAGCAATTCACCCCTCCACTTT.

The chain has TRBV14 and TRBJ2-5; D perhaps matches TRBD2 (5 bases). Germline CDR1 reads SGHDN; CDR2 reads FVKESK. V was trimmed by 6 bases and J by 5 bases, leaving 19 bases between them. The length of the CDR3 is 15 residues. Here the CDR3 DNA reads TGTGCCAGCAGTCCAAGAGGGCGGATAGGGGAGACCCAGTACTTC. Translating gives CASSPRGRIGETQYF.

About this clone: Other DNA sequences in this specimen translate into the identical CDR3. The rearrangement joins TRBV7-8 to TRBJ2-7; maybe TRBD1 (6 bases). Trimming shortened V by 2 bases and J by 0 bases, and 11 bases separated the two germline ends. Germline CDR1 is SGHVS and CDR2 is FQNEAQ. This CDR3 is 15 amino acids long. The CDR3 loop reads CASSLFQGPSYEQYF. CDR3 sequence (DNA): TGTGCCAGCAGCTTATTTCAGGGGCCCTCCTACGAGCAGTACTTC.

This clone was detected once. The chain joins TRBV28 to TRBJ1-1, with TRBD1 identical over 7 bases. V lost 2 bases, J lost 6 bases, and 6 bases stayed unmatched. Germline V gene data show CDR1 as MDHEN and CDR2 as SYDVKM. This CDR3 has 14 residues. The chain's CDR3 is CASSLARGVAEAFF. In nucleotides, the CDR3 is TGTGCCAGCAGTTTAGCCAGGGGGGTCGCTGAAGCTTTCTTT. The full variable domain, completed using reference TRBV28 and TRBJ1-1, is DVKVTQSSRYLVKRTGEKVFLECVQDMDHENMFWYRQDPGLGLRLIYFSYDVKMKEKGDIPEGYSVSREKKERFSLILESASTNQTSMYLCASSLARGVAEAFFGQGTRLTVV.

The V gene is TRBV13, the J gene TRBJ2-3; maybe TRBD1 (5 bases). CDR1 is PRHDT, CDR2 FYEKMQ, per germline (reference sequence). With 3 bases removed from V and 0 bases from J, the gap between germline ends came to 7 bases. The CDR3 consists of 14 residues. The CDR3 DNA reads TGTGCCAGCAGCTTCAGGGTAAGCACAGATACGCAGTATTTT. Translation gives CASSFRVSTDTQYF.

The chain recombines TRBV5-1 with TRBJ2-7, with TRBD2 identical over 7 bases. The CDR3 is made up of 14 amino acids. Trimming at V came to 9 bases and at J to 5 bases, leaving 14 bases not matched to a gene. Germline loops: CDR1 SGHRS, CDR2 YFSETQ. CDR3 sequence: CATTATSWGDEQYF. The CDR3, as DNA: TGCGCCACCACCGCGACTAGCTGGGGGGACGAGCAGTACTTC.

Worth noting for this clone: The same CDR3 can be traced to other DNA sequences in this sample. This chain joins TRBV28 and TRBJ2-1, with 12 bases aligning to TRBD2. Losses at the gene ends were 3 bases for V and 4 bases for J; bases not matched to a gene: 1. The CDR3 extends over 15 amino acids. The V gene's germline CDR1 is MDHEN and CDR2 SYDVKM. The CDR3 nucleotides read TGTGCCAGCAGTTTGACTAGCGGGGGATACAATGAGCAGTTCTTC. As protein: CASSLTSGGYNEQFF.

CDR3 sequence (DNA): TGTGCCAGCTCACTAGCGGGGGGCACAGATACGCAGTATTTT. It translates to CASSLAGGTDTQYF. The chain recombines TRBV18 with TRBJ2-3; TRBD2 agrees at 9 bases. V trimming: 4 bases; J trimming: 1 base; junction bases outside the gene matches: 0. Germline values: CDR1 KGHSH, CDR2 LQKENI. This CDR3 contains 14 residues.

This sequence joins TRBV10-1 and TRBJ1-1, with D possibly being TRBD1 (6 bases). The V end lost 6 bases, the J end lost 1 base, and 15 bases lay between the germline ends. The V gene's germline CDR1 is WNHNN and CDR2 SYGVQD (reference sequence). The CDR3 runs to 15 residues. CDR3: CASSDPGHSNTEAFF. CDR3 DNA: TGCGCCAGCAGCGACCCGGGACACTCGAACACTGAAGCTTTCTTT.

As regards this clone: Other nucleotide sequences in the sample specify the same CDR3. This chain joins TRBV6-5 and TRBJ2-7, with D possibly matching TRBD1 (5 bases). Trimming removed 5 bases at V and 3 bases at J, with 8 bases between. CDR3 length: 12 residues. Germline CDR1 reads MNHEY; CDR2 reads SVGAGI. The CDR3 coding sequence is TGTGCCAGCAGTCGAGACAGCTACGAGCAGTACTTC. It specifies CASSRDSYEQYF.

The genes are TRBV7-9 and TRBJ2-5, with 8 nucleotides matching TRBD1. CDR1 is SEHNR, CDR2 FQNEAQ, per germline (reference sequence). J gave up 4 bases and V 2 bases, and 9 bases lay outside the gene matches. There are 16 residues in the CDR3. In DNA, the CDR3 is TGTGCCAGCAGCTTAAAAGGGACAGGATTCTTAGAGACCCAGTACTTC. Translation: CASSLKGTGFLETQYF.

J is TRBJ2-7 and V is TRBV7-7, with TRBD1 identical over 9 bases. V shed 3 bases, J shed 6 bases, and the junction held 3 bases outside the gene matches. The CDR3 extends over 13 amino acids. Germline CDR1 SSHAT, CDR2 FNYEAQ (reference sequence). In DNA form, the CDR3 reads TGTGCCAGCAGCTTGGGGACAGGGTCCGAGCAGTACTTC. It translates to CASSLGTGSEQYF.

Concerning this clone: The same CDR3 can be traced to other DNA sequences in this sample. The CDR3 DNA is TGCGCCAGCAGCTTGGAGACAGGCAACTATGGCTACACCTTC. Translation: CASSLETGNYGYTF. J is TRBJ1-2 and V is TRBV5-1, with a possible D match to TRBD1 (6 bases). The germline gives CDR1 SGHRS, CDR2 YFSETQ. The CDR3 sequence is 14 residues long. Trimming stripped 0 bases from V and 2 bases from J, with 8 bases between.

The chain joins TRBV2 to TRBJ1-1; 9 nucleotides agree with TRBD1. V was clipped by 6 bases and J by 4 bases; unmatched bases: 3. Germline CDR1 reads SNHLY; CDR2 reads FYNNEI. This CDR3 comprises 13 residues. CDR3 sequence: CASRDRGFTEAFF. CDR3 sequence (DNA): TGTGCCAGCAGGGACAGGGGTTTCACTGAAGCTTTCTTT.

This chain links TRBV4-1 with TRBJ1-1; unclear D gene. V shed 5 bases and J shed 1 base, with 8 bases lying between them. The CDR3 extends over 13 amino acids. Germline CDR1 reads MGHRA; CDR2 reads YSYEKL. The CDR3 DNA is TGCGCCAGCAGCACCACAGCGAACACTGAAGCTTTCTTT. This encodes CASSTTANTEAFF.

This rearrangement joins TRBV28 to TRBJ1-2; 10 bases are shared with TRBD1. CDR1 MDHEN and CDR2 SYDVKM come from the germline V gene. Trimming took 6 bases from V and 9 from J; bases not matched to a gene: 7. The CDR3 loop spans 13 amino acids. The CDR3 nucleotides read TGTGCCAGCAGGATGGGACAGGGGAGAAGCTACACCTTC. Amino acids: CASRMGQGRSYTF.

Only a few counts were recorded for this clone. The chain carries TRBV15 and TRBJ2-7; maybe TRBD1 (7 bases). The germline V and J ends were trimmed by 6 bases and 6 bases, with 27 bases remaining between them. This CDR3 has 17 residues. The germline V gene has CDR1 LNHNV and CDR2 YYDKDF (reference sequence). Here the CDR3 reads CATRERTGLSGFGEQYF. Written as DNA, the CDR3 is TGTGCCACCAGAGAGAGGACAGGCTTAAGCGGGTTCGGCGAGCAGTACTTC.

This clone was counted only a few times. This chain uses TRBV5-6 with TRBJ2-1; D call uncertain. Germline loops: CDR1 SGHDT, CDR2 YYEEEE. The CDR3 totals 12 residues. Trimming removed 0 bases from V and 10 bases from J, with 8 bases in between. The CDR3 loop is CASSLVLQEQFF. The CDR3 DNA reads as TGTGCCAGCAGCTTGGTCTTACAGGAGCAGTTCTTC.

This clone was found a few times. The chain has TRBV9 and TRBJ2-3, with TRBD1 matching over 8 bases. The germline gives CDR1 SGDLS, CDR2 YYNGEE. The CDR3 length is 17 residues. The V gene end was trimmed by 0 bases and the J gene end by 2 bases; junction bases not matched to a gene: 8. The CDR3 reads CASSVDARGRATDTQYF. In DNA, the CDR3 is TGTGCCAGCAGCGTAGACGCCAGGGGGCGAGCCACAGATACGCAGTATTTT.

The chain couples TRBV7-9 to TRBJ1-5; 8 bases line up with TRBD1. From germline, CDR1 is SEHNR and CDR2 FQNEAQ (reference sequence). Trimming removed 10 bases from V and 2 bases from J; junction bases left unmatched: 7. The CDR3 runs 14 residues. CDR3 protein: CAISDRAGNQPQHF. CDR3 sequence (DNA): TGTGCCATCTCGGACAGGGCTGGCAATCAGCCCCAGCATTTT.

This clone was seen once. The chain couples TRBV19 to TRBJ2-3; D ambiguous. CDR1 is LNHDA and CDR2 is SQIVND in the germline V gene (reference sequence). V lost 4 bases to trimming and J lost 5 bases, with 13 bases between them. This CDR3 is built from 14 residues. The CDR3 sequence is CASSKVSIRDTQYF. CDR3 nucleotides: TGTGCCAGTAGTAAAGTGAGCATTAGAGATACGCAGTATTTT.